The 20 T cell receptor beta chains listed next were all sequenced from one sample in a study of blood T cells in healthy people across ages. A second PCR, run for roughly 7 to 12 cycles, used a sample-barcoded 5' primer plus a J-beta primer mix. TCRdb ran MiXCR on the 5' RACE reads and lists one entry per CDR3 protein. The sample lists about 560,000 distinct CDR3 sequences; about a quarter were seen once. These data were also filed under a second study, of T cells of mothers and their children.

What was sequenced was blood. Receptors were obtained from a boy younger than 10 in good health.

This clonotype was counted only a few times. This chain uses TRBV25-1 with TRBJ2-6, with 7 bases lining up with TRBD2. CDR1 is MGHDK and CDR2 is SYGVNS in the germline V gene. With V trimmed by 2 bases and J by 1 base, 14 bases remained unmatched. The CDR3 is 20 residues long. CDR3 region: CASSEEAGRRAGSGANVLTF. The CDR3 coding sequence is TGTGCCAGCAGTGAAGAGGCAGGGAGAAGAGCGGGGTCTGGGGCCAACGTCCTGACTTTC.

This clonotype was seen more than once but under ten times. The rearrangement uses TRBV4-3 and TRBJ2-1, with 12 bases identical to TRBD2. J gave up 7 bases and V 8 bases, and 9 bases lay outside the gene matches. The CDR3 spans 15 residues. Germline loops: CDR1 LGHNA, CDR2 YSLEER. The CDR3 nucleotides read TGCGCCAGCGTAACCCTAGCGGGAGGGAAGAATGAGCAGTTCTTC. It codes for CASVTLAGGKNEQFF.

The chain is built from TRBV5-5 and TRBJ2-5; 8 bases match TRBD1. The closer fit of TRBJ2-1 to the DNA end suggests the J call may be wrong. The germline gives CDR1 SGHKS, CDR2 YYEKEE (reference sequence). This CDR3 has 17 amino acids. CDR3 coding DNA: TGTGCCAGCAGCTTGGACCGCCGGGACAGGCTGTACAATGAGCAGTTCTTC. This encodes CASSLDRRDRLYNEQFF.

The chain uses TRBV9 and TRBJ2-3; 9 positions match TRBD2. Germline V CDR1 and CDR2: SGDLS, YYNGEE. J was trimmed by 3 bases and V by 3 bases; bases with no gene match: 5. The CDR3 is made up of 15 amino acids. The CDR3 nucleotides are TGTGCCAGCAGCGAGAGTAGCGGGGGAACAGATACGCAGTATTTT. It is translated as CASSESSGGTDTQYF.

This sequence joins TRBV7-2 and TRBJ2-1, with D unclear. The CDR3 has 14 amino acids. Per germline, CDR1 SGHTA and CDR2 FQGNSA. The V end was cut by 6 bases, the J end by 1 base, with 10 bases between. The CDR3 spells CASSQDPSYNEQFF. The CDR3, as DNA: TGTGCCAGCAGTCAAGACCCATCCTACAATGAGCAGTTCTTC.

This chain connects TRBV4-3 to TRBJ2-2; D is perhaps TRBD2 (5 bases). V was clipped by 2 bases and J by 7 bases, with 26 bases between them. This CDR3 is built from 19 residues. Germline CDR1 is LGHNA and CDR2 is YSLEER. The CDR3 spells CASSQTPPTRGETHGELFF. CDR3 coding DNA: TGCGCCAGCAGCCAAACCCCTCCGACCCGTGGGGAGACCCACGGGGAGCTGTTTTTT.

The chain combines TRBV12-3 or TRBV12-4 with TRBJ1-5; 7 bases fit TRBD1. This CDR3 is built from 14 residues. Trimming removed 7 bases from V and 1 base from J; junction bases left unmatched: 4. This CDR3 reads CASNQGGSNQPQHF. Here the CDR3 DNA reads TGTGCCAGCAACCAGGGGGGGAGCAATCAGCCCCAGCATTTT.

The chain couples TRBV21-1 to TRBJ1-2; whether TRBD1, the table's D call, matches the DNA was not checked. TRBV21-1 is marked as a pseudogene. The CDR3 has 17 residues. The CDR3 protein is CASSRTPLPDRYYGYTF. For the CDR3, the DNA is TGTGCCAGCAGCAGGACTCCACTTCCTGACAGATACTATGGCTACACCTTC.

This rearrangement joins TRBV11-2 to TRBJ2-2, with D possibly being TRBD2 (6 bases). The CDR3 is 15 amino acids. Trimming stripped 2 bases from V and 5 bases from J, with 12 bases between. Germline assignment: CDR1 SGHAT and CDR2 FQNNGV. The CDR3 reads CASSLTGGRTGELFF. The CDR3 nucleotides are TGTGCCAGCAGCTTAACAGGAGGGAGGACCGGGGAGCTGTTTTTT.

This chain links TRBV6-5 with TRBJ2-2, with D uncertain. Trimming pared 6 bases from V and 8 bases from J, leaving 10 bases between. The CDR3 loop spans 12 amino acids. The germline V gene has CDR1 MNHEY and CDR2 SVGAGI. The CDR3 loop is CASRPLEGELFF. The CDR3 nucleotides read TGTGCCAGCAGGCCCCTCGAGGGGGAGCTGTTTTTT.

The rearrangement links TRBV4-2 to TRBJ1-6; D call uncertain. Germline V gives CDR1 LGHNA, CDR2 YNFKEQ. CDR3 length equals 16 residues. V dropped 1 base and J dropped 7 bases, with 14 bases sitting between them. CDR3 sequence reads: CASSQVEGILNSPLHF. DNA for the CDR3: TGTGCCAGCAGCCAAGTAGAGGGAATATTGAATTCACCCCTCCACTTT.

In its sample, this clonotype was seen a few times. The chain combines TRBV3-1 with TRBJ2-1; D may be TRBD2 (6 bases). In germline, CDR1 is LGHDT, CDR2 YNNKEL (reference sequence). The CDR3 consists of 15 residues. Trimming left V 6 bases short and J 8 bases short, with 20 bases between. The CDR3 DNA is TGTGCCAGCAGTCTTGCGGGCTGGGGGAGGTATGAGCAGTTCTTC. Translating it yields CASSLAGWGRYEQFF.

This clonotype was seen more than once but under ten times. V usage is TRBV5-5 and J usage is TRBJ2-3; D gene uncertain. From germline, CDR1 is SGHKS and CDR2 YYEKEE (reference sequence). The V and J ends lost 0 bases and 6 bases respectively, with 14 bases between them. There are 15 residues in the CDR3. CDR3 in amino acids: CASSLEAYKADTQYF. CDR3 nucleotide sequence: TGTGCCAGCAGCTTGGAAGCCTACAAGGCGGATACGCAGTATTTT.

This clonotype was picked up many times. This chain's CDR3 is CSVERSDEQFF. In DNA form, the CDR3 reads TGCAGCGTTGAAAGAAGCGATGAGCAGTTCTTC. The chain couples TRBV29-1 to TRBJ2-5; D is unresolved. The DNA end is a closer match to TRBJ2-1, so the J assignment may be wrong. In germline, CDR1 is SQVTM, CDR2 ANQGSEA. This CDR3 has 11 amino acids.

The rearrangement uses TRBV6-2 or TRBV6-3 and TRBJ1-5; D ambiguous. There are 13 residues in the CDR3. V lost 5 bases and J 3 bases, leaving 8 bases between the germline ends. Looked up from germline, CDR1 is MNHEY and CDR2 is SVGEGT. DNA of the CDR3: TGTGCCAGCAGTCCGACATACAATCAGCCCCAGCATTTT. Translating gives CASSPTYNQPQHF.

This chain uses TRBV20-1 with TRBJ1-4; D may be TRBD1 (5 bases). Germline CDR1 reads DFQATT; CDR2 reads SNEGSKA (reference sequence). Trimming shortened V by 3 bases and J by 7 bases, and 15 bases separated the two germline ends. The CDR3 is made up of 14 amino acids. The CDR3 region is CSASIGGFGEKLFF. The CDR3 DNA reads as TGCAGTGCTAGTATTGGGGGATTTGGTGAAAAACTGTTTTTT.

With regard to this clonotype: One end of the junction fails to match germline, which may point to a read error. This sequence joins TRBV6-1 and TRBJ2-5, with TRBD2 matching over 9 bases. The CDR3 consists of 19 residues. CDR1 MNHNS and CDR2 SASEGT come from the germline V gene. This CDR3 reads CASSKSDGYGLAWGEAQYF. DNA of the CDR3: TGTGCCAGCAGTAAAAGCGACGGCTACGGACTAGCGTGGGGAGAGGCCCAGTACTTC.

The chain recombines TRBV20-1 with TRBJ1-6; D call uncertain. Germline CDR1 and CDR2: DFQATT and SNEGSKA (reference sequence). CDR3 length equals 13 residues. V shed 1 base and J shed 7 bases, with 8 bases lying between them. The CDR3 spells CSARAVGNSPLHF. The CDR3 DNA reads as TGCAGTGCTAGAGCTGTTGGCAATTCACCCCTCCACTTT.

V is TRBV29-1 and J is TRBJ2-5, with D possibly being TRBD1 (5 bases). Germline V gene sequence: CDR1 SQVTM, CDR2 ANQGSEA. CDR3 length: 13 residues. V shed 4 bases and J shed 1 base, with 10 bases lying between them. CDR3 nucleotide sequence: TGCAGCGTTGGGCAGGGCCGCCAAGAGACCCAGTACTTC. It is translated as CSVGQGRQETQYF.

This clonotype was found a few times. CDR3: CASSYSMKRTGELFF. In DNA form, the CDR3 reads TGTGCCAGCAGTTACTCGATGAAGCGGACCGGGGAGCTGTTTTTT. This chain connects TRBV6-6 to TRBJ2-2; tentatively, D is TRBD2 (5 bases). This CDR3 is 15 amino acids long. The V gene lost 0 bases and the J gene lost 5 bases, with 10 bases spanning the gap. Germline V CDR1 and CDR2: MNHNY, SVGAGI (reference sequence).